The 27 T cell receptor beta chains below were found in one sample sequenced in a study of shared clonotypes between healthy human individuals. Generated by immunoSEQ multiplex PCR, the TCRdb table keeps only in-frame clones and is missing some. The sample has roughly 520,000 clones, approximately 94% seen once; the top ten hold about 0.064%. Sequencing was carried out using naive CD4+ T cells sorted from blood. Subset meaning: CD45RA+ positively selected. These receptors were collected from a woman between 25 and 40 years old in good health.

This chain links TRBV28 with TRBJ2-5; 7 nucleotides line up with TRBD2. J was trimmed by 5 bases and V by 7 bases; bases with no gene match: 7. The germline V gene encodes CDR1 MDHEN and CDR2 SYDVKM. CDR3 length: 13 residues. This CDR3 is CASTGGSPETQYF. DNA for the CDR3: TGTGCCAGCACAGGCGGGAGTCCTGAGACCCAGTACTTC.

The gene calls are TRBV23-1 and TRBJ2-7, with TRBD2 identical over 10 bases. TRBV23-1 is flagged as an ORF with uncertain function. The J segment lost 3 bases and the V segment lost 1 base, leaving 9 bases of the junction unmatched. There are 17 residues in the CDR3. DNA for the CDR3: TGCGCCAGCAGTCAATGCCCCTCTAGCGGGAGAAACTACGAGCAGTACTTC. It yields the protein CASSQCPSSGRNYEQYF.

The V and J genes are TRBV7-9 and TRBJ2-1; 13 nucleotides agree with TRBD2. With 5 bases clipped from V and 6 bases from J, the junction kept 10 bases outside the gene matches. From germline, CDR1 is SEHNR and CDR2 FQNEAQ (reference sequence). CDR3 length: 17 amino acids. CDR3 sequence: CASSRQLAGGISNEQFF. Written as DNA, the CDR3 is TGTGCCAGCAGCCGTCAACTAGCGGGAGGGATTAGCAATGAGCAGTTCTTC. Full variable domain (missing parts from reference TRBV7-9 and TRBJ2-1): DTGVSQNPRHKITKRGQNVTFRCDPISEHNRLYWYRQTLGQGPEFLTYFQNEAQLEKSRLLSDRFSAERPKGSFSTLEIQRTEQGDSAMYLCASSRQLAGGISNEQFFGPGTRLTVL.

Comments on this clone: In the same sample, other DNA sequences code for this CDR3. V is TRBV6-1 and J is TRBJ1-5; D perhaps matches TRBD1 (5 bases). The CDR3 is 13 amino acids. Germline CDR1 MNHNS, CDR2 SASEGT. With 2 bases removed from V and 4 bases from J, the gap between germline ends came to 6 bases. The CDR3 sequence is CASSETGNQPQHF. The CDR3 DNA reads TGTGCCAGCAGTGAAACAGGAAATCAGCCCCAGCATTTT.

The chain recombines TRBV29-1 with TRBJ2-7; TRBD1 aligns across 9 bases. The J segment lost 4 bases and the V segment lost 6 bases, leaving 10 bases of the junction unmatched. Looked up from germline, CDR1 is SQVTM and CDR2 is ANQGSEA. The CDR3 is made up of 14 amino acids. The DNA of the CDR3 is TGCAGCGTCTTTGGGACAGGGTTGGGATACGAGCAGTACTTC. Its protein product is CSVFGTGLGYEQYF.

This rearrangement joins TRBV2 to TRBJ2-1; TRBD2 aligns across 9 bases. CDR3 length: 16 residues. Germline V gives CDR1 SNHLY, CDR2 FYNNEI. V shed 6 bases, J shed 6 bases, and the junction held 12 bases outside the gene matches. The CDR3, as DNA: TGTGCCAGCAGGGGAGGTGGCGGGAGGGCCTCCAATGAGCAGTTCTTC. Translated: CASRGGGGRASNEQFF.

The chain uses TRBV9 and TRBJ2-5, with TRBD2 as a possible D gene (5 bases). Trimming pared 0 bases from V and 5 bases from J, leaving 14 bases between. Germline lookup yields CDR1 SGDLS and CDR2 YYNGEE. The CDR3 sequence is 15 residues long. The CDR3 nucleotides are TGTGCCAGCAGCGTAGAACTAGGGAGACGGGAGACCCAGTACTTC. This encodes CASSVELGRRETQYF.

CDR3 region: CASKDGDHEQYF. The CDR3 DNA follows: TGCGCCAGCAAGGATGGGGACCACGAGCAGTACTTC. The rearrangement uses TRBV5-1 and TRBJ2-7; D may correspond to TRBD1 or TRBD2 (5 bases each). This CDR3 has 12 amino acids. The V and J ends lost 6 bases and 5 bases respectively, with 12 bases between them. Germline loops: CDR1 SGHRS, CDR2 YFSETQ.

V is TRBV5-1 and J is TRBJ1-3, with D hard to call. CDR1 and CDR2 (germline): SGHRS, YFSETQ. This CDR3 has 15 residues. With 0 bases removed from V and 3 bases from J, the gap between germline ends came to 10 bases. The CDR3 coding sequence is TGCGCCAGCAGCTTGGGATCTGGGGATGGAAACACCATATATTTT. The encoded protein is CASSLGSGDGNTIYF.

The CDR3 DNA is TGTGCCAGCAGTCCTACTAGCGGGGGTACCGGGGAGCTGTTTTTT. Its protein is CASSPTSGGTGELFF. The gene calls are TRBV27 and TRBJ2-2; 11 nucleotides agree with TRBD2. The CDR3 covers 15 residues. Germline V gene sequence: CDR1 MNHEY, CDR2 SMNVEV (reference sequence). The trim removed 5 bases at V and 5 bases at J, leaving 4 bases unmatched.

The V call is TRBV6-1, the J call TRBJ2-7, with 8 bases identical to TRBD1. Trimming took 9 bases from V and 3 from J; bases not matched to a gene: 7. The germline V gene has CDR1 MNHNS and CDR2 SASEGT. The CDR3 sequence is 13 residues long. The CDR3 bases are TGTGCCAGTACGGACAGGGAATTCTACGAGCAGTACTTC. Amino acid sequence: CASTDREFYEQYF.

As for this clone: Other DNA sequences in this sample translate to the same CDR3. CDR3 residues: CASSPGTNSYEQYF. The CDR3 nucleotides are TGTGCCAGCTCACCAGGGACTAACTCCTACGAGCAGTACTTC. This chain joins TRBV18 and TRBJ2-7; 7 bases agree with TRBD2. CDR1 and CDR2 (germline): KGHSH, LQKENI. The CDR3 consists of 14 residues. The J segment lost 0 bases and the V segment lost 2 bases, leaving 1 base of the junction unmatched.

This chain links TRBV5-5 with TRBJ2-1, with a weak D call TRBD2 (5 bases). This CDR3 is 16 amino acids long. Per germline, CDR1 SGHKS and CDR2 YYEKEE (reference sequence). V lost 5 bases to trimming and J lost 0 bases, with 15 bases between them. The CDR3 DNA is TGTGCCAGCAGAGCGAGCGGAACGAGCTCCTACAATGAGCAGTTCTTC. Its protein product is CASRASGTSSYNEQFF.

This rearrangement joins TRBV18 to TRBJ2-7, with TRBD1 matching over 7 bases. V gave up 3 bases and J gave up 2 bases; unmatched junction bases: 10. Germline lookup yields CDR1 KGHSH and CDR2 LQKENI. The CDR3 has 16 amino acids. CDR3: CASSPAHPGQTYEQYF. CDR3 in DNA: TGTGCCAGCTCACCCGCCCATCCGGGACAGACCTACGAGCAGTACTTC.

The CDR3 reads CASKAAGTSGSRRETQYF. For the CDR3, the DNA is TGTGCCAGCAAAGCAGCCGGGACTAGCGGGAGTAGGAGGGAGACCCAGTACTTC. The chain carries TRBV2 and TRBJ2-5; 14 bases map to TRBD2. The V segment lost 7 bases and the J segment 5 bases; nucleotides outside the gene matches: 15. The CDR3 contains 18 residues. In germline, CDR1 is SNHLY, CDR2 FYNNEI.

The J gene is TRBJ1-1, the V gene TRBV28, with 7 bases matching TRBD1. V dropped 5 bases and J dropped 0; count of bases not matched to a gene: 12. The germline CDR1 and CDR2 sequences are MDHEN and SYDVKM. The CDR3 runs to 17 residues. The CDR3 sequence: CASSPARRGVMNTEAFF. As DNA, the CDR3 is TGTGCCAGCAGTCCAGCACGCAGGGGGGTTATGAACACTGAAGCTTTCTTT.

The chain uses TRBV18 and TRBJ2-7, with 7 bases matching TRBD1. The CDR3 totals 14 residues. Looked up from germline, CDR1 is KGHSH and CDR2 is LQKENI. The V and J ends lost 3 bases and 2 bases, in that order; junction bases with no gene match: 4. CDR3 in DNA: TGTGCCAGCTCACCGCCGGGACAGACCTACGAGCAGTACTTC. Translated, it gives CASSPPGQTYEQYF.

In DNA, the CDR3 is TGTGCCAGCTCACCACTGACGGGACCCTCTGGAAACACCATATATTTT. This encodes CASSPLTGPSGNTIYF. The chain uses TRBV18 and TRBJ1-3, with a tentative D call TRBD1 (5 bases). Germline CDR1 and CDR2: KGHSH and LQKENI. Between the trimmed V and J ends, which lost 1 base and 0 bases, there was a span of 10 bases. The CDR3 loop spans 16 amino acids. The variable domain in full, with the rest retrieved from reference TRBV18 and TRBJ1-3, is NAGVMQNPRHLVRRRGQEARLRCSPMKGHSHVYWYRQLPEEGLKFMVYLQKENIIDESGMPKERFSAEFPKEGPSILRIQQVVRGDSAAYFCASSPLTGPSGNTIYFGEGSWLTVV.

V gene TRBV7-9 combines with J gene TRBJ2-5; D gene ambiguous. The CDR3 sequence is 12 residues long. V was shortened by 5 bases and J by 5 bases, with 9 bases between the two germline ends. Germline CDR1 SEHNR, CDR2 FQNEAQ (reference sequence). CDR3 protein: CASSKTVETQYF. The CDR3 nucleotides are TGTGCCAGCAGCAAAACAGTGGAGACCCAGTACTTC.

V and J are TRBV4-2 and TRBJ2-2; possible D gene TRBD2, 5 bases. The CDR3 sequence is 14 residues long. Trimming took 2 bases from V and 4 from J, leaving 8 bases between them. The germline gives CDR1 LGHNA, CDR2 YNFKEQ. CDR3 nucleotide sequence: TGTGCCAGCAGCCAAACTAGAGGCACCGGGGAGCTGTTTTTT. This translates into CASSQTRGTGELFF.

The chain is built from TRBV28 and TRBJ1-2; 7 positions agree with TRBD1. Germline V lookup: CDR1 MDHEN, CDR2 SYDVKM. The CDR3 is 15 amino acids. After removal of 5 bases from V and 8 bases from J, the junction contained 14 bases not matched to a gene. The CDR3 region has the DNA TGTGCCAGCAGTCTGCGGGACAGTTACGTGGGAGGCTACACCTTC. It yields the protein CASSLRDSYVGGYTF.

The CDR3, as DNA: TGTGCCAGCAATAACGCAGATACGCAGTATTTT. Translated: CASNNADTQYF. V gene TRBV6-6 combines with J gene TRBJ2-3; D ambiguous. V was clipped by 7 bases and J by 4 bases, with 6 bases between them. Germline V CDR1 and CDR2: MNHNY, SVGAGI (reference sequence). The CDR3 contains 11 residues.

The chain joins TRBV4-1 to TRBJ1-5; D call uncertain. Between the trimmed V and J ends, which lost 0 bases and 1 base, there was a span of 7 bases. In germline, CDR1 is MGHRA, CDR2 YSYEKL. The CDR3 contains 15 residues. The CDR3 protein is CASSQETRSNQPQHF. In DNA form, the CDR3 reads TGCGCCAGCAGCCAAGAGACGAGGAGCAATCAGCCCCAGCATTTT.

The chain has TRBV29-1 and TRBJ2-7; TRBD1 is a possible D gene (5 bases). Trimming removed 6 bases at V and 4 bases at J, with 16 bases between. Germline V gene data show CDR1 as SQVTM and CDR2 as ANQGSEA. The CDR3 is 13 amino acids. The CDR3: CSVEMIGDYEQYF. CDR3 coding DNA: TGCAGCGTCGAAATGATAGGGGATTACGAGCAGTACTTC.

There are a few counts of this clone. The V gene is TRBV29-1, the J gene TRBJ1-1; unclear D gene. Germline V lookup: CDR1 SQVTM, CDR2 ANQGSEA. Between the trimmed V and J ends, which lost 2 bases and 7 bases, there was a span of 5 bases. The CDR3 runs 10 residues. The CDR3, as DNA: TGCAGCGTTGAACTAATTGAAGCTTTCTTT. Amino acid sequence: CSVELIEAFF.

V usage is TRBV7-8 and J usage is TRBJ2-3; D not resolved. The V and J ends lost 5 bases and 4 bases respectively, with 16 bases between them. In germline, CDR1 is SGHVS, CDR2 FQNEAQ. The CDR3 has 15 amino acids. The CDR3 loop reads CASSPTRPRADTQYF. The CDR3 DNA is TGTGCCAGCAGCCCAACTCGCCCCCGGGCAGATACGCAGTATTTT. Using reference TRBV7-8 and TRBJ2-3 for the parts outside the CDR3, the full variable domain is GAGVSQSPRYKVAKRGQDVALRCDPISGHVSLFWYQQALGQGPEFLTYFQNEAQLDKSGLPSDRFFAERPEGSVSTLKIQRTQQEDSAVYLCASSPTRPRADTQYFGPGTRLTVL.

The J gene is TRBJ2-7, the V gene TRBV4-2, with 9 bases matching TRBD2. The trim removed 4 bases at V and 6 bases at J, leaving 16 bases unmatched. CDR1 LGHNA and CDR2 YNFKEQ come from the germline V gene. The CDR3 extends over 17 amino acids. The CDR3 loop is CASSPAVASGRTREQYF. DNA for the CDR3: TGTGCCAGCAGCCCCGCAGTGGCCAGCGGGAGGACTCGCGAGCAGTACTTC.